These 16 T cell receptor beta chains originate from one sample sequenced in a study of T cell repertoires in ileal Crohn's disease. The time point is: neoterminal ileum biopsy at postoperative endoscopy, about 6 months after surgery. Sequencing used immunoSEQ multiplex PCR; TCRdb keeps in-frame clones, though not all of them. The sample has about 9,400 clones, 78% seen once. Specimen: ileal tissue. These receptor sequences come from an adult with Crohn's disease.

This chain connects TRBV29-1 to TRBJ1-6; TRBD1 agrees at 8 bases. The CDR3 runs to 13 residues. CDR1 is SQVTM and CDR2 is ANQGSEA in the germline V gene. J was trimmed by 9 bases and V by 6 bases; bases with no gene match: 7. This CDR3 reads CSVVDRVGSPLHF. CDR3 DNA sequence: TGCAGCGTGGTGGACAGGGTCGGTTCACCCCTCCACTTT.

The chain carries TRBV7-2 and TRBJ2-1, with D uncertain. Looked up from germline, CDR1 is SGHTA and CDR2 is FQGNSA. Trimming took 2 bases from V and 7 from J, leaving 12 bases between them. This CDR3 region has 14 residues. For the CDR3, the DNA is TGTGCCAGCAGCTTATATGGCTGGCAAAATGAGCAGTTCTTC. Its protein product is CASSLYGWQNEQFF.

In DNA, the CDR3 is TGTGCCAGCTCACCAGGCTCCACGGGGTACGAGCAGTACTTC. Residues: CASSPGSTGYEQYF. The rearrangement links TRBV18 to TRBJ2-7, with D possibly matching TRBD2 (5 bases). The CDR3 loop spans 14 amino acids. The germline V gene has CDR1 KGHSH and CDR2 LQKENI. V was cut by 2 bases and J by 4 bases, with 12 bases left in between.

The rearrangement joins TRBV7-2 to TRBJ2-7; maybe TRBD1 (6 bases). Germline CDR1 is SGHTA and CDR2 is FQGNSA. There are 14 residues in the CDR3. Trimming took 1 base from V and 3 from J, leaving 10 bases between them. DNA for the CDR3: TGTGCCAGCAGCTTAGATGTAGGGGGCTACGAGCAGTACTTC. This encodes CASSLDVGGYEQYF. The variable domain in full, completed from reference TRBV7-2 and TRBJ2-7, reads GAGVSQSPSNKVTEKGKDVELRCDPISGHTALYWYRQSLGQGLEFLIYFQGNSAPDKSGLPSDRFSAERTGGSVSTLTIQRTQQEDSAVYLCASSLDVGGYEQYFGPGTRLTVT.

The chain links TRBV28 to TRBJ2-3; possibly TRBD1 for D (5 bases). The V end lost 2 bases, the J end lost 1 base, and 10 bases lay between the germline ends. This CDR3 has 15 residues. Looked up from germline, CDR1 is MDHEN and CDR2 is SYDVKM. The CDR3 nucleotides are TGTGCCAGCAGTTTAGACAGAGTGGGCACAGATACGCAGTATTTT. Amino acid sequence: CASSLDRVGTDTQYF.

This chain uses TRBV28 with TRBJ2-7; 11 nucleotides agree with TRBD1. Germline V CDR1 and CDR2: MDHEN, SYDVKM. J was trimmed by 5 bases and V by 1 base; bases with no gene match: 7. This CDR3 is built from 16 residues. The CDR3 protein is CASSLFSGQGEHEQYF. The CDR3 bases are TGTGCCAGCAGTTTATTTTCGGGACAGGGGGAACACGAGCAGTACTTC.

The sample holds one count of this clone. The chain carries TRBV5-1 and TRBJ2-7, with D perhaps matching TRBD1 (5 bases). The CDR3 covers 15 residues. V was pared by 0 bases and J by 6 bases, with 16 bases between. Germline V lookup: CDR1 SGHRS, CDR2 YFSETQ. CDR3 amino acids: CASSLGAGLLSEQYF. The CDR3 DNA is TGCGCCAGCAGCTTGGGTGCAGGGCTTCTGAGCGAGCAGTACTTC.

The V gene is TRBV30, the J gene TRBJ1-2; D is ambiguous. CDR3 size: 12 residues. Germline V gene lookup returns CDR1 GTSNPN and CDR2 SVGIG (reference sequence). Trimming left V 0 bases short and J 8 bases short, with 10 bases between. The CDR3 DNA sequence: TGTGCCTGGAGTGTAGTCCACTCCGGCTACACCTTC. This encodes CAWSVVHSGYTF.

V is TRBV11-2 and J is TRBJ1-4, with TRBD1 matching 7 bases. CDR1 SGHAT and CDR2 FQNNGV come from the germline V gene. The length of the CDR3 is 15 residues. The ends lost 5 bases at V and 2 bases at J; junction bases unmatched: 5. The CDR3 region has the DNA TGTGCCAGCAGCCTACCAGGGGGGACTAATGAAAAACTGTTTTTT. It is translated as CASSLPGGTNEKLFF.

This sequence joins TRBV28 and TRBJ2-2; 12 nucleotides align to TRBD2. The CDR3 is 17 residues long. CDR1 is MDHEN, CDR2 SYDVKM, per germline. Trimming removed 4 bases from V and 6 bases from J; junction bases left unmatched: 9. CDR3 nucleotide sequence: TGTGCCAGCAGTTCAATCACTCCTAGCGGGGGGGCCGGGGAGCTGTTTTTT. Translation: CASSSITPSGGAGELFF. The variable domain in full, with the rest retrieved from reference TRBV28 and TRBJ2-2, is DVKVTQSSRYLVKRTGEKVFLECVQDMDHENMFWYRQDPGLGLRLIYFSYDVKMKEKGDIPEGYSVSREKKERFSLILESASTNQTSMYLCASSSITPSGGAGELFFGEGSRLTVL.

Turning to this clone: Other DNA sequences of this sample code for an identical CDR3. The DNA of the CDR3 is TGTGCCAGCAGCGAAGTTGCAGGAGGGGATTTCTACGAGCAGTACTTC. Its protein is CASSEVAGGDFYEQYF. This sequence joins TRBV6-4 and TRBJ2-7; perhaps TRBD2 as D (6 bases). V was pared by 6 bases and J by 3 bases, with 21 bases between. There are 16 residues in the CDR3. Germline V lookup: CDR1 MRHNA, CDR2 SNTAGT.

The rearrangement uses TRBV6-1 and TRBJ1-1, with 9 bases fitting TRBD1. CDR1 is MNHNS, CDR2 SASEGT, per germline. J lost 5 bases, V lost 3 bases, and 19 bases had no gene match. This CDR3 is 19 amino acids long. CDR3 sequence: CASSDPDRGGRVRSTEAFF. CDR3 DNA sequence: TGTGCCAGCAGTGACCCCGACAGGGGGGGACGTGTGAGGTCTACTGAAGCTTTCTTT.

The V gene is TRBV7-9, the J gene TRBJ1-2, with 10 bases aligning to TRBD1. V was pared by 5 bases and J by 10 bases, with 7 bases of the junction left unmatched. CDR3 length: 13 amino acids. Germline V gene lookup returns CDR1 SEHNR and CDR2 FQNEAQ (reference sequence). The CDR3 bases are TGTGCCAGCAGCCATGGGACAGGGGCTGCCTACACCTTC. This translates into CASSHGTGAAYTF.

Comments on this clone: The identical CDR3 is also encoded by other nucleotide sequences in the sample. The chain uses TRBV30 and TRBJ2-5; 7 positions agree with TRBD2. This CDR3 is built from 13 residues. V shed 2 bases, J shed 2 bases, and the junction held 2 bases outside the gene matches. Germline CDR1 reads GTSNPN; CDR2 reads SVGIG (reference sequence). The CDR3 region has the DNA TGTGCCTGGAGTTCCGGGGGGCAAGAGACCCAGTACTTC. As protein: CAWSSGGQETQYF.

This clone has only a few counts. V usage is TRBV27 and J usage is TRBJ2-1, with TRBD2 as a possible D gene (6 bases). The V and J ends lost 3 bases and 4 bases respectively, with 10 bases between them. The CDR3 is 14 residues long. The germline V gene has CDR1 MNHEY and CDR2 SMNVEV (reference sequence). The CDR3 loop reads CASSFGAGYNEQFF. CDR3 sequence (DNA): TGTGCCAGCAGTTTTGGAGCGGGTTACAATGAGCAGTTCTTC.

This clone was detected a few times. The rearrangement uses TRBV6-4 and TRBJ1-2; D possibly corresponds to TRBD1 (6 bases). The CDR3 has 15 residues. Germline lookup yields CDR1 MRHNA and CDR2 SNTAGT. The V end was cut by 4 bases, the J end by 8 bases, with 20 bases between. CDR3 in DNA: TGTGCCAGCAGTGCGGATACAGGGAAAGGCGGCGGCTACACCTTC. Translating it yields CASSADTGKGGGYTF.